This is a list of T cell receptor beta chains from one sample in a study of blood T cells in healthy people across ages. From the 5' RACE reads, TCRdb called clonotypes with MiXCR, one entry per CDR3 protein. The table includes 1.5 million to 2 million distinct CDR3 sequences, 28% detected once. Sequenced sample: blood. The receptor set was obtained from a woman between 25 and 40 years old in good health. Each CDR3 is given with its conserved first and last residue. The order of the fields is J gene, CDR3 length, D gene, V gene, clone size, CDR3 DNA, CDR3 protein. A D gene is named only where the DNA matches it firmly. Clone sizes are given selectively: once, few, many, or a class where the clone is expanded.

>TRBJ2-1|17|TRBD1|TRBV18|few
TGTGCCAGCTCACTCTCCGGGCCAGGGGGCTCCTACAATGAGCAGTTCTTC
CASSLSGPGGSYNEQFF
>TRBJ2-1|15|-|TRBV9|-
TGTGCCAGCAGCGTATTAGACGTCCCTAACAATGAGCAGTTCTTC
CASSVLDVPNNEQFF
>TRBJ2-1|14|TRBD2|TRBV5-1|few
TGCGCCAGCAGCCTCCCGGGGACTAGAGGTGAGCAGTTCTTC
CASSLPGTRGEQFF
>TRBJ2-5|16|-|TRBV4-2|-
TGTGCCAGCAGCCAGGAGGGCGGGGGCTTTGAAGAGACCCAGTACTTC
CASSQEGGGFEETQYF
>TRBJ1-5|13|-|TRBV6-1|many
TGTGCCAGCAGTGGTCGGGACAATCAGCCCCAGCATTTT
CASSGRDNQPQHF
>TRBJ2-7|18|TRBD1|TRBV12-3/TRBV12-4|-
TGTGCCAGCAGTTTATACCCCCTCTTGACAGGGTCAAAATACGAGCAGTACTTC
CASSLYPLLTGSKYEQYF
>TRBJ2-1|16|TRBD1|TRBV4-1|-
TGCGCCAGCAGCCACACAGGGGGGAGTTGGAACAATGAGCAGTTCTTC
CASSHTGGSWNNEQFF
>TRBJ2-7|14|TRBD2|TRBV12-3/TRBV12-4|many
TGTGCCAGCAGACGGGGGGGGCAGGGCTACGAGCAGTACTTC
CASRRGGQGYEQYF
>TRBJ1-5|15|-|TRBV15|-
TGTGCCACCAGCAGCCCGACATATGTGGGTCAGCCCCAGCATTTT
CATSSPTYVGQPQHF
>TRBJ2-7|13|-|TRBV12-5|many
TGTGCTAGTGGTTTAGAGAGCTCCTACGAGCAGTACTTC
CASGLESSYEQYF
>TRBJ1-2|14|-|TRBV7-9|-
TGTGCCAGCAGCTTGACAGAATCGTCCTATGGCTACACCTTC
CASSLTESSYGYTF
>TRBJ1-1|15|-|TRBV29-1|few
TGCAGCGTTGTAGGGGTCACTTGGATGAACACTGAAGCTTTCTTT
CSVVGVTWMNTEAFF
>TRBJ2-7|15|-|TRBV7-2|-
TGTGCCAGCAGCTTATACGCGGTTAGCTCCTACGAGCAGTACTTC
CASSLYAVSSYEQYF
>TRBJ2-7|18|TRBD1|TRBV28|many
TGTGCCAGCAGTTTCTACGGACAGGGGGCGATAGGGTCCTACGAGCAGTACTTC
CASSFYGQGAIGSYEQYF